Sequencing of this T cell receptor beta chain was carried out in a study of blood T cells in healthy people across ages. Regarding the study as a whole: When one million T cells were used, diversity estimates were thought to be underestimates.

Through a sample-barcoded 5' primer and a J-beta primer mix, a second PCR was run for roughly 6 to 11 cycles. TCRdb itself ran the 5' RACE reads through MiXCR, one entry per CDR3 protein. The sample has some 790,000 distinct CDR3 sequences, 25% to 35% seen once. Of note for this clonotype: What it recognizes is unknown.

This TCR came from a woman of 80 years or more in good health. The sequenced sample consisted of blood.

CDR3 in amino acids: CAIRKGTGGQDGYTF. CDR3 DNA sequence: TGTGCCATCAGAAAGGGGACAGGGGGCCAGGATGGCTACACCTTC. The chain uses TRBV10-3 and TRBJ1-2, with TRBD1 identical over 12 bases. The CDR3 has 15 amino acids. J lost 6 bases, V lost 6 bases, and 8 bases had no gene match. CDR1 is ENHRY, CDR2 SYGVKD, per germline.